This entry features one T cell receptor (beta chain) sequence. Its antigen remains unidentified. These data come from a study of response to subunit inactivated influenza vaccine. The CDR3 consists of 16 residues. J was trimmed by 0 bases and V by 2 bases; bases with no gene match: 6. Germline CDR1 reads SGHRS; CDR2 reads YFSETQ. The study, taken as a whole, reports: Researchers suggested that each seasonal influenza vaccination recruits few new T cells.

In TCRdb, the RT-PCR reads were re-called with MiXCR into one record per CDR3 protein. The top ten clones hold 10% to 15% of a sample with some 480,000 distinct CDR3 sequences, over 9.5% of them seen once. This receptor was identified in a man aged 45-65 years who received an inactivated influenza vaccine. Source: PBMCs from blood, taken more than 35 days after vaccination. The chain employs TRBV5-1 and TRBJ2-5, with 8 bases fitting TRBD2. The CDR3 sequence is CASSLGLAAYQETQYF. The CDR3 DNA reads TGCGCCAGCAGCTTAGGACTAGCTGCGTACCAAGAGACCCAGTACTTC.